The entry below gives a single TCR beta chain sequence along with its context. Profiling relied on immunoSEQ multiplex PCR, and the TCRdb table lists in-frame clones only, not all of them. The data show roughly 100,000 clones, roughly nine tenths seen once. The data originate from a study of T cell changes during pregnancy in multiple sclerosis. Trimming removed 1 base at V and 3 bases at J, with 6 bases between. This CDR3 has 13 residues. Germline lookup yields CDR1 SGHTA and CDR2 FQGNSA. The chain carries TRBV7-2 and TRBJ1-2; D gene uncertain. The sample in question was peripheral blood, obtained after pregnancy. The source of this sequence is a female donor with multiple sclerosis, enrolled in a pregnancy study. The CDR3 loop is CASSLGGDYGYTF. The CDR3 DNA is TGTGCCAGCAGCTTAGGGGGAGACTATGGCTACACCTTC.